A selection of T cell receptor beta chains follows, all from one sample in a study of PD-L1 blockade in urothelial cancer. Repertoires were generated with immunoSEQ multiplex PCR, while TCRdb's copy carries only in-frame clones and drops some. The table records approximately 50,000 clones, around 84% of them present only once. The specimen comprised PBMCs, sampled around atezolizumab (anti-PD-L1) treatment. The receptor set was obtained from a man between 65 and 79 years old with urothelial cancer. Both conserved end residues are part of each CDR3. The order of the fields is V gene, CDR3 protein.

V: TRBV4-3
CDR3: CASSQDSLSGTKNIQYF

V: TRBV5-6
CDR3: CASSPEQGRSYEQYF

V: TRBV28
CDR3: CASSRSAPAVRASTWNEQFF

V: TRBV28
CDR3: CASSPPGGDLNYGYTF

V: TRBV4-2
CDR3: CASSQDKGRLAADGRREQYF

V: TRBV11-2
CDR3: CASSLDGGGRTEAFF

V: TRBV9
CDR3: CASKKAGQGYSYTF

V: TRBV20-1
CDR3: CSARDIAEAFF

V: TRBV11-1
CDR3: CASSTSTGAGTEAFF

V: TRBV6-6
CDR3: CASSYPSGGNTEAFF

V: TRBV7-9
CDR3: CASSVLAEAGELFF

V: TRBV7-3
CDR3: CASSSGNEQFF

V: TRBV6-5
CDR3: CASSYWQTNTGELFF

V: TRBV5-4
CDR3: CASSFAGSNTEAFF

V: TRBV4-1
CDR3: CASSRLAGGLYEQYF

V: TRBV5-1
CDR3: CASSLAGGRSSYEQYF

V: TRBV6-4
CDR3: CASRLSGTTGELFF

V: TRBV7-2
CDR3: CASSSDRGVQTQYF

V: TRBV5-5
CDR3: CASSLGGQGAEQYF

V: TRBV4-3
CDR3: CASSQETGSSLSSYNEQFF

V: TRBV29-1
CDR3: CSVEYDSRAQFF

V: TRBV5-5
CDR3: CASSYGQTNTEAFF